A selection of T cell receptor beta chains follows, all from one sample in a study of T cell responses to AZD1222 COVID-19 vaccine. Using immunoSEQ multiplex PCR, the repertoire was profiled, and TCRdb retains in-frame clones only, with some absent. Found here are tens of thousands of clones, 90% of them singletons; the top ten hold around 5.2%. The sequencing used peripheral blood, collected on day 0 of AZD1222 vaccination. The receptor source for this set is an adult in good health. Each CDR3 is given with its conserved first and last residue. The D gene is left open where the match is weak. Only some rows state a clone size, as once, few, many or a class for expanded clones.

size: .; J: TRBJ2-1; V: TRBV9; D: TRBD2; CDR3: CASSVGGGAGNEQFF; DNA: TGTGCCAGCAGCGTAGGCGGGGGGGCAGGGAATGAGCAGTTCTTC
size: .; J: TRBJ2-7; V: TRBV5-5; D: .; CDR3: CASSLARGVEQYF; DNA: TGTGCCAGCAGCTTGGCCCGGGGCGTTGAGCAGTACTTC
size: .; J: TRBJ1-2; V: TRBV6-6; D: .; CDR3: CASGQYGETFEGNYGYTF; DNA: TGTGCCAGCGGTCAGTACGGGGAGACATTTGAGGGAAACTATGGCTACACCTTC
size: .; J: TRBJ1-2; V: TRBV6-5; D: .; CDR3: CASSPGGTSNYGYTF; DNA: TGTGCCAGCAGTCCCGGAGGCACCTCTAACTATGGCTACACCTTC
size: .; J: TRBJ1-1; V: TRBV7-8; D: .; CDR3: CASSYTGTGTEAFF; DNA: TGTGCCAGCAGTTACACAGGTACGGGCACTGAAGCTTTCTTT
size: .; J: TRBJ1-5; V: TRBV2; D: .; CDR3: CASRTVSNQPQHF; DNA: TGTGCCAGCAGGACAGTTAGCAATCAGCCCCAGCATTTT
size: .; J: TRBJ1-5; V: TRBV5-5; D: TRBD1; CDR3: CASSLRAGGDSNQPQHF; DNA: TGTGCCAGCAGCTTGAGAGCAGGGGGTGATAGCAATCAGCCCCAGCATTTT
size: .; J: TRBJ2-5; V: TRBV5-1; D: TRBD1; CDR3: CASSRGQETQETQYF; DNA: TGCGCCAGCAGTCGGGGACAGGAGACTCAAGAGACCCAGTACTTC
size: few; J: TRBJ1-1; V: TRBV2; D: .; CDR3: CASSEAGWNTEAFF; DNA: TGTGCCAGCAGTGAGGCAGGGTGGAACACTGAAGCTTTCTTT
size: .; J: TRBJ1-2; V: TRBV10-3; D: .; CDR3: CAISGNTPNYGYTF; DNA: TGTGCCATCAGTGGGAACACGCCTAACTATGGCTACACCTTC
size: .; J: TRBJ1-6; V: TRBV19; D: .; CDR3: CASRADGWRSPLHF; DNA: TGTGCCAGTAGGGCGGACGGCTGGCGTTCACCCCTCCACTTT
size: .; J: TRBJ1-1; V: TRBV18; D: .; CDR3: CASSPPHRVTEAFF; DNA: TGTGCCAGCTCACCACCGCACAGGGTGACTGAAGCTTTCTTT
size: once; J: TRBJ2-5; V: TRBV9; D: .; CDR3: CASSPSPRETQYF; DNA: TGTGCCAGCAGCCCTTCCCCCAGAGAGACCCAGTACTTC
size: .; J: TRBJ2-7; V: TRBV5-5; D: TRBD1; CDR3: CASSYRDRGYEQYF; DNA: TGTGCCAGCAGCTACCGGGACAGGGGCTACGAGCAGTACTTC
size: .; J: TRBJ2-5; V: TRBV7-2; D: TRBD2; CDR3: CASSQGAGGETQYF; DNA: TGTGCCAGCAGCCAAGGAGCGGGAGGGGAGACCCAGTACTTC
size: .; J: TRBJ1-3; V: TRBV11-2; D: .; CDR3: CASSLDRGGNTIYF; DNA: TGTGCCAGCAGCTTAGACAGGGGTGGAAACACCATATATTTT
size: .; J: TRBJ2-2; V: TRBV27; D: .; CDR3: CASRTHLPPGELFF; DNA: TGTGCCAGCAGGACACACTTACCCCCCGGGGAGCTGTTTTTT
size: .; J: TRBJ2-7; V: TRBV5-5; D: TRBD1; CDR3: CASSLAGQSSYEQYF; DNA: TGTGCCAGCAGCTTGGCGGGACAGAGCTCCTACGAGCAGTACTTC
size: .; J: TRBJ2-7; V: TRBV7-8; D: .; CDR3: CASSPLDGSYEQYF; DNA: TGTGCCAGCAGCCCCCTCGACGGTTCCTACGAGCAGTACTTC
size: once; J: TRBJ2-2; V: TRBV11-2; D: TRBD1; CDR3: CASSFGQGVSGELFF; DNA: TGTGCCAGCAGCTTTGGACAGGGGGTGTCCGGGGAGCTGTTTTTT
size: .; J: TRBJ2-2; V: TRBV14; D: TRBD2; CDR3: CASPREASGGYLNTGELFF; DNA: TGTGCCAGCCCAAGGGAGGCTAGCGGGGGCTACCTTAACACCGGGGAGCTGTTTTTT
size: .; J: TRBJ2-6; V: TRBV19; D: .; CDR3: CASSPGTLSGANVLTF; DNA: TGTGCCAGTAGTCCAGGGACACTCTCTGGGGCCAACGTCCTGACTTTC
size: .; J: TRBJ1-1; V: TRBV7-3; D: .; CDR3: CASRLTGGAINTEAFF; DNA: TGTGCCAGCAGACTAACGGGGGGCGCGATTAACACTGAAGCTTTCTTT
size: .; J: TRBJ2-7; V: TRBV3-1/TRBV3-2; D: TRBD1; CDR3: CASSPQGGYEQYF; DNA: TGTGCCAGCAGCCCACAGGGGGGATACGAGCAGTACTTC
size: .; J: TRBJ1-1; V: TRBV28; D: .; CDR3: CASSVMNTEAFF; DNA: TGTGCCAGCAGTGTTATGAACACTGAAGCTTTCTTT
size: .; J: TRBJ2-7; V: TRBV27; D: .; CDR3: CASSLKPYSSYEQYF; DNA: TGTGCCAGCAGTTTAAAGCCGTACAGCTCCTACGAGCAGTACTTC
size: few; J: TRBJ2-7; V: TRBV4-3; D: TRBD2; CDR3: CASRSGTSALYF; DNA: TGCGCCAGCAGATCCGGGACTAGCGCATTGTACTTC
size: .; J: TRBJ1-3; V: TRBV6-5; D: .; CDR3: CASSYAAGNSGNTIYF; DNA: TGTGCCAGCAGTTACGCGGCAGGAAACTCTGGAAACACCATATATTTT
size: few; J: TRBJ1-4; V: TRBV5-6; D: .; CDR3: CASSQARNEKLFF; DNA: TGTGCCAGTTCGCAGGCTAGAAATGAAAAACTGTTTTTT
size: .; J: TRBJ2-3; V: TRBV5-8; D: .; CDR3: CASSLDRAVDTQYF; DNA: TGTGCCAGCAGCTTGGACAGGGCGGTAGATACGCAGTATTTT
size: .; J: TRBJ1-5; V: TRBV14; D: TRBD1; CDR3: CASSQGGTGNQPQHF; DNA: TGTGCCAGCAGCCAGGGAGGGACAGGGAATCAGCCCCAGCATTTT
size: .; J: TRBJ1-2; V: TRBV7-2; D: .; CDR3: CASSLVGGTSYGYTF; DNA: TGTGCCAGCAGCTTAGTAGGGGGGACAAGCTATGGCTACACCTTC
size: .; J: TRBJ2-1; V: TRBV3-1/TRBV3-2; D: TRBD1; CDR3: CASSQWTGVSSYNEQFF; DNA: TGTGCCAGCAGCCAATGGACAGGAGTAAGCTCCTACAATGAGCAGTTCTTC
size: .; J: TRBJ1-3; V: TRBV4-3; D: .; CDR3: CASSQDWKTRNTIYF; DNA: TGCGCCAGCAGCCAAGATTGGAAGACGCGAAACACCATATATTTT
size: .; J: TRBJ1-5; V: TRBV5-8; D: TRBD1; CDR3: CASRDRSNQPQHF; DNA: TGTGCCAGCAGGGACAGGTCCAATCAGCCCCAGCATTTT
size: .; J: TRBJ1-5; V: TRBV25-1; D: .; CDR3: CASSLLDSNQPQHF; DNA: TGTGCCAGCAGTTTGTTAGATAGCAATCAGCCCCAGCATTTT
size: once; J: TRBJ1-5; V: TRBV30; D: .; CDR3: CAWGEGGLQPQHF; DNA: TGTGCCTGGGGAGAGGGTGGACTTCAGCCCCAGCATTTT
size: .; J: TRBJ1-1; V: TRBV30; D: .; CDR3: CAWSSWATEAFF; DNA: TGTGCCTGGAGTTCTTGGGCCACTGAAGCTTTCTTT
size: .; J: TRBJ1-6; V: TRBV6-2/TRBV6-3; D: TRBD1; CDR3: CASGPGQGAWNSPLHF; DNA: TGTGCCAGCGGCCCGGGACAGGGGGCTTGGAATTCACCCCTCCACTTT
size: .; J: TRBJ2-7; V: TRBV18; D: .; CDR3: CASSGTPAGEQYF; DNA: TGTGCCAGCTCAGGGACACCGGCCGGCGAGCAGTACTTC
size: .; J: TRBJ2-7; V: TRBV15; D: .; CDR3: CATSRDSLGGRAYEQYF; DNA: TGTGCCACCAGCAGAGACTCGCTCGGGGGTAGGGCCTACGAGCAGTACTTC
size: once; J: TRBJ2-3; V: TRBV19; D: .; CDR3: CASSMSRGTQYF; DNA: TGTGCCAGTAGTATGTCTCGGGGTACGCAGTATTTT
size: .; J: TRBJ2-3; V: TRBV19; D: TRBD1; CDR3: CASSNPTGGTDTQYF; DNA: TGTGCCAGTTCAAACCCAACAGGGGGCACAGATACGCAGTATTTT
size: once; J: TRBJ1-1; V: TRBV30; D: .; CDR3: CAWSRFSRMNTEAFF; DNA: TGTGCCTGGAGTCGGTTCAGCCGTATGAACACTGAAGCTTTCTTT
size: .; J: TRBJ2-7; V: TRBV5-6; D: TRBD1; CDR3: CASSPTPGQDYEQYF; DNA: TGTGCCAGCAGCCCAACCCCGGGACAGGACTACGAGCAGTACTTC
size: .; J: TRBJ2-7; V: TRBV6-5; D: .; CDR3: CASSPLGTYEQYF; DNA: TGTGCCAGCAGTCCCTTGGGGACCTACGAGCAGTACTTC
size: .; J: TRBJ2-6; V: TRBV4-3; D: .; CDR3: CASSQDDMGGFSGANVLTF; DNA: TGCGCCAGCAGCCAAGATGACATGGGTGGTTTCTCTGGGGCCAACGTCCTGACTTTC
size: .; J: TRBJ2-3; V: TRBV5-1; D: .; CDR3: CASSLGPTTDTQYF; DNA: TGCGCCAGCAGCTTGGGCCCCACCACAGATACGCAGTATTTT
size: .; J: TRBJ1-1; V: TRBV5-8; D: .; CDR3: CASSLTMNTEAFF; DNA: TGTGCCAGCAGCTTGACCATGAACACTGAAGCTTTCTTT
size: few; J: TRBJ2-7; V: TRBV14; D: .; CDR3: CASSQVGGGLPYEQYF; DNA: TGTGCCAGCAGCCAAGTAGGCGGGGGCTTGCCGTACGAGCAGTACTTC
size: .; J: TRBJ2-1; V: TRBV2; D: .; CDR3: CASSAQGISYNEQFF; DNA: TGTGCCAGCAGTGCCCAGGGGATATCCTACAATGAGCAGTTCTTC
size: .; J: TRBJ2-7; V: TRBV10-1; D: .; CDR3: CASSEYSNEQYF; DNA: TGCGCCAGCAGTGAGTACAGCAACGAGCAGTACTTC
size: .; J: TRBJ1-2; V: TRBV5-4; D: TRBD1; CDR3: CASSPTDRGNYGYTF; DNA: TGTGCCAGCAGCCCCACCGACAGGGGAAACTATGGCTACACCTTC
size: .; J: TRBJ2-1; V: TRBV5-4; D: .; CDR3: CASSLDSSSYNEQFF; DNA: TGTGCCAGCAGCCTCGACTCGAGCTCCTACAATGAGCAGTTCTTC
size: .; J: TRBJ2-2; V: TRBV24-1; D: TRBD1; CDR3: CATSDTRDRVTGELFF; DNA: TGTGCCACCAGTGATACCCGGGACAGGGTGACCGGGGAGCTGTTTTTT